Detailed here is one TCR beta chain. This clonotype was recorded a few times. The antigen it binds to is not known. Within one base of it there is no much larger clone, and no base qualities were kept. This sample was sequenced with an Illumina HiSeq 1500. TCRdb itself trimmed the public reads at Q25 with fastp, ran MiXCR and retained productive beta chains. Rows merge per CDR3 protein into single entries with the most common DNA and genes. The sample profile shows 200,000 to 300,000 distinct CDR3 sequences; over 8% of them were found once. Approximately 15% of the sample is in the top ten clones. These data come from a study of T cell repertoires in cytomegalovirus infection (dated by TCRdb to 2018 to 2020). For the wider study: Donor HLA type was relevant to the analysis, as public TCR beta signatures indicated carriage of CMV infection together with the matching HLA type. What the research found in general, with its limitations: The ex vivo response was dominated by HLA-C-restricted CMV-specific TCR beta clonotypes, which also provided the single most frequent clonotype in two of eight donors. Carriers of CMV infection plus the relevant HLA type were discriminated by the cumulative frequency of public TCR beta family members in the study cohort and in an independent roughly 400-donor cohort.

The germline V end is reduced by 7 bases and the J end by 5 bases; junction bases left unmatched: 8. The CDR3 runs 17 residues from the cysteine to the phenylalanine. The CDR3 DNA has 51 bases and is translated from base 1. As encoded in the germline V gene, CDR1 is SGHAT while CDR2 is FQNNGV. In this chain, TRBV11-2 is recombined with TRBJ2-2; 15 bases in between match TRBD2. This TCR was sampled from a human donor in good health (CMV status not recorded). Some clones in this sample may be carry-over from other donors' samples. Sequenced input: PBMCs. Here is the DNA: TGTGCCAGCACCACGGGACTAGCGGGGGGCCGGACCGGGGAGCTGTTTTTT. It encodes CASTTGLAGGRTGELFF.